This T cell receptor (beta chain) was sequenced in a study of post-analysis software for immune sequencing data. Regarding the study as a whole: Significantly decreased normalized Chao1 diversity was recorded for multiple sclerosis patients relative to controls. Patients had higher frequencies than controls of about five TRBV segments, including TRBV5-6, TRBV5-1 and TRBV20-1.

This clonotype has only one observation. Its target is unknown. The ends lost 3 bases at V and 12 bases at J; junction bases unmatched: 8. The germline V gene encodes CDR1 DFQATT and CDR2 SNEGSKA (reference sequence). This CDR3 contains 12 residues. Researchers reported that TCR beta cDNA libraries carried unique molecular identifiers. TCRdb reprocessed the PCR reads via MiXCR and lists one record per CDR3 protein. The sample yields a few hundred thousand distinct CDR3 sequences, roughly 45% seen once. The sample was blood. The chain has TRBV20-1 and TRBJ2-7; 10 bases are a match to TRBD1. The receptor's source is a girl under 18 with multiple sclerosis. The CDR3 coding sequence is TGCAGTGCTAGTGCTGATCGGGACAGGGGGTACTTC. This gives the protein CSASADRDRGYF.